A selection of T cell receptor beta chains follows, all from one sample in a study of T cells in localized non-small cell lung cancer. The repertoire was sequenced with immunoSEQ multiplex PCR; TCRdb's copy has only in-frame clones and lacks some. The table lists roughly 700 clones, approximately 22% of them singletons. Sequencing was performed on normal lung tissue next to the tumor, taken before any cancer treatment. The receptors were sampled from an older female donor with stage II lung adenocarcinoma. The CDR3 runs from the conserved cysteine through the conserved F or W. A D gene is named only where the DNA matches it firmly. A clone size is listed for some rows: how often the clone was seen (once, few, many), or a class if it is expanded.

j_call	v_call	d_call	clone_size	cdr3_nt	cdr3_aa
TRBJ1-5	TRBV4-1	TRBD1	NA	TGCGCCAGCAGCCAAGACTTAGGGGGCGGGCGGAGCAATCAGCCCCAGCATTTT	CASSQDLGGGRSNQPQHF
TRBJ2-4	TRBV10-2	NA	NA	TGCGCCAGCAGTGACTCCTCGGGGAAAAACATTCAGTACTTC	CASSDSSGKNIQYF
TRBJ1-1	TRBV6-8	NA	NA	TGTGCCAGCAGACACGTGGGATTGAGGACTGAAGCTTTCTTT	CASRHVGLRTEAFF
TRBJ2-7	TRBV19	NA	NA	TGTGCCAGTAGTATCGGCGGGGGACAGTACGAGCAGTACTTC	CASSIGGGQYEQYF
TRBJ1-4	TRBV9	NA	NA	TGTGCCAGCAGTGGGGCCAGGGTTTATGAAAAACTGTTTTTT	CASSGARVYEKLFF
TRBJ1-2	TRBV28	NA	few	TGTGCCAGCAGTTATCTTACAGGAGGTTATGGCTACACCTTC	CASSYLTGGYGYTF
TRBJ1-1	TRBV6-8	TRBD1	few	TGTGCCAGCAGCATCGGACAGGGGGTGAACACTGAAGCTTTCTTT	CASSIGQGVNTEAFF
TRBJ2-5	TRBV6-8	TRBD1	NA	TGTGCCAGCAGTTACGCACCGGGACAGGGGACCCAGTACTTC	CASSYAPGQGTQYF
TRBJ1-1	TRBV5-1	NA	NA	TGCGCCAGCAGCACCGGGACGGTTAACACTGAAGCTTTCTTT	CASSTGTVNTEAFF
TRBJ1-2	TRBV18	NA	NA	TGTGCCAGCTCACCGCGGGGCGCGGATGGCTACACCTTC	CASSPRGADGYTF
TRBJ2-1	TRBV6-8	TRBD1	few	TGTGCCAGCAGTCCCCGGACAGGGAATGAGCAGTTCTTC	CASSPRTGNEQFF
TRBJ2-3	TRBV30	NA	large	TGTGCCTGGAGTTTTACAGATACGCAGTATTTT	CAWSFTDTQYF
TRBJ1-6	TRBV6-8	TRBD1	few	TGTGCCATCAGTCAACCAGCAGGGGGCGCGGTTTCACCCCTCCACTTT	CAISQPAGGAVSPLHF
TRBJ2-7	TRBV6-8	TRBD2	NA	TGTGCCAGCAGGACTAGCGGGCCCTACGAGCAGTACTTC	CASRTSGPYEQYF
TRBJ2-5	TRBV30	NA	NA	TGTGCCTGGAGTGTAGGGTTCAAGTCGTCCCAGTACTTC	CAWSVGFKSSQYF
TRBJ1-1	TRBV11-3	NA	few	TGTGCCAGCAGCTTAGGGATTCTGGCATCCACTGAAGCTTTCTTT	CASSLGILASTEAFF
TRBJ1-1	TRBV10-2	NA	few	TGCGCCAGCAGTGAACCGGTTCTGAACACTGAAGCTTTCTTT	CASSEPVLNTEAFF
TRBJ1-5	TRBV6-8	NA	few	TGTGCCAGCAGTTTAAGCCAGGGGACTCAGCCCCAGCATTTT	CASSLSQGTQPQHF
TRBJ2-5	TRBV14	TRBD1	large	TGTGCCAGCAGCCCAGGGGGTAAAGAGACCCAGTACTTC	CASSPGGKETQYF
TRBJ2-1	TRBV9	NA	hyperexpanded	TGTGCCAGCAGCGTTACTAGCAGTAATGAGCAGTTCTTC	CASSVTSSNEQFF
TRBJ2-2	TRBV18	TRBD2	NA	TGTGCCAGCTCACTCCGGACTAGCGGGGGATCCGGGGAGCTGTTTTTT	CASSLRTSGGSGELFF
TRBJ2-3	TRBV19	NA	NA	TGTGCCAGTAGTGCCGGCGTCCGGACCGTCCCAGATACGCAGTATTTT	CASSAGVRTVPDTQYF
TRBJ1-1	TRBV5-1	NA	NA	TGCGCCAGCAGCTTGGGAGAACCTACAGGAGAAGCTTTCTTT	CASSLGEPTGEAFF
TRBJ2-3	TRBV23-1	NA	NA	TGCGCCAGCAGCCAAGAGCCCACAGATACGCAGTATTTT	CASSQEPTDTQYF
TRBJ2-1	TRBV6-7	NA	few	TGTGCCAGCGGGGGCCCGGCGGGGTCCAATGAGCAGTTCTTC	CASGGPAGSNEQFF
TRBJ2-7	TRBV28	NA	NA	TGTGCCAGCAGTTTATACCAAGTGGGGGAGCAGTACTTC	CASSLYQVGEQYF
TRBJ1-6	TRBV5-1	NA	NA	TGCGCCAGCAGCTTGGTGTCAGAGGGAGGATCACCCCTCCACTTT	CASSLVSEGGSPLHF
TRBJ2-6	TRBV10-2	NA	NA	TGCGCCAGCAGTGAGACATACGGGGTCTCCGGGGCCAACGTCCTGACTTTC	CASSETYGVSGANVLTF